This T cell receptor beta chain was captured in a study of blood T cell repertoires in COVID-19. About the research overall: Researchers got acute and convalescent COVID-19 samples from the United States, Italy and Spain.

Losses at the gene ends were 11 bases for V and 8 bases for J; bases not matched to a gene: 6. The CDR3 runs 12 residues. Data came from immunoSEQ multiplex PCR; TCRdb stores just in-frame clones and leaves some out. The table records 100,000 to 150,000 clones, roughly four fifths of them present only once. This clonotype was obtained from a middle-aged man with active or convalescent COVID-19. Sequenced sample: peripheral blood. The chain is built from TRBV12-3 or TRBV12-4 and TRBJ2-2; 9 bases map to TRBD2. The CDR3 sequence: CAGNLAGGELFF. DNA for the CDR3: TGTGCCGGGAATCTAGCGGGGGGGGAGCTGTTTTTT.